These 2 T cell receptor beta chains were sequenced from one sample in a study of T cell responses to AZD1222 COVID-19 vaccine. Profiled with immunoSEQ multiplex PCR; TCRdb holds only in-frame clones, not every one. The sample yields just over 150,000 clones, approximately 87% seen once. The source material was peripheral blood, sampled 28 days after the second AZD1222 dose. Receptors originate from an adult who received the AZD1222 COVID-19 vaccine.

This clone was seen a few times. The chain couples TRBV30 to TRBJ1-2, with 8 positions matching TRBD1. The CDR3 is 13 residues long. V trimming: 6 bases; J trimming: 4 bases; junction bases outside the gene matches: 7. Per the germline V gene, CDR1 is GTSNPN and CDR2 is SVGIG (reference sequence). The CDR3 DNA reads as TGTGCCTGTTCTGGGACAGGACCCTATGGCTACACCTTC. Protein product: CACSGTGPYGYTF.

The J gene is TRBJ2-1, the V gene TRBV28, with D perhaps assigned TRBD1 or TRBD2 (6 bases each). From germline, CDR1 is MDHEN and CDR2 SYDVKM. The CDR3 totals 12 residues. With 5 bases removed from V and 10 bases from J, the gap between germline ends came to 12 bases. CDR3 sequence: CASSVGGMEQFF. Written as DNA, the CDR3 is TGTGCCAGCAGTGTAGGGGGGATGGAGCAGTTCTTC.